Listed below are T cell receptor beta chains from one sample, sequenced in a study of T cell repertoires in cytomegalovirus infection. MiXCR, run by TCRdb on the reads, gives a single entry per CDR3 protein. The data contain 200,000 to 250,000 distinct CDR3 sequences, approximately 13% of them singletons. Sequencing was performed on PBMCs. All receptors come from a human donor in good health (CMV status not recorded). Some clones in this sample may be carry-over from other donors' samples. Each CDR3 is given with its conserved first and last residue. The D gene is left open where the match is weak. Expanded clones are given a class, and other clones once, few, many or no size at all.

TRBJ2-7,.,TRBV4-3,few,TGCGCCAGCAGCCAAGATTCCTCCCTGGACGAGCAGTACTTC,CASSQDSSLDEQYF
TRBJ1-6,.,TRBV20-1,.,TGCAGTGCTAGAGAGGGGATTAATTCACCCCTCCACTTT,CSAREGINSPLHF
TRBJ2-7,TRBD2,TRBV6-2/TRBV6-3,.,TGTGCCAGCAGCCGGGGACTAGCGGGGGCCTCCTTACGAGAGCAGTACTTC,CASSRGLAGASLREQYF
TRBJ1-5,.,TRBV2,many,TGTGCCAGCAGCACCGGGACGGGTATTCAGCCCCAGCATTTT,CASSTGTGIQPQHF
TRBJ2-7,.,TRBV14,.,TGTGCCAGCAGCCAAGAACGCTGGGCAGAAGAGTACTTC,CASSQERWAEEYF
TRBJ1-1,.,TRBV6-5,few,TGTGCCAGCAGTTACTCCGGAAAATCCGAAGCTTTCTTT,CASSYSGKSEAFF
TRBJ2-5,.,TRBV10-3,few,TGTGCCATCAGCGCTGGGTCCGGAGAGACCCAGTACTTC,CAISAGSGETQYF
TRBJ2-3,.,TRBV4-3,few,TGCGCCAGCAGCTCTAGGGACGGAAACACAGATACGCAGTATTTT,CASSSRDGNTDTQYF
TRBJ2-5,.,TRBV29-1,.,TGCAGCGTACATTGGTCAAAGACCCAGTACTTC,CSVHWSKTQYF
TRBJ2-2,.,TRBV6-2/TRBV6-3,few,TGTGCCAGCAGCCACGATCAAGCGGCAGGGAACACCGGGGAGCTGTTTTTT,CASSHDQAAGNTGELFF